Below, one TCR beta chain is given with its context. At one of its ends the junction is not consistent with the germline gene, which may arise from a read error. CDR1 MDHEN and CDR2 SYDVKM come from the germline V gene. The CDR3 sequence is 15 residues long. Clones were read by immunoSEQ multiplex PCR, and TCRdb kept only the in-frame ones, dropping some. The sample shows about 11,000 clones, approximately 96% of them seen only once. This entry is derived from a study of monozygotic twins with cystic fibrosis. The J gene is TRBJ2-4, the V gene TRBV28; 10 bases are a match to TRBD1. The receptor comes from a boy aged 5-17 years with cystic fibrosis. The sample taken for sequencing was blood. CDR3 region: CASSPGTGVKDIQYF. The CDR3 coding sequence is TGTGCCAGCAGTCCGGGGACAGGGGTCAAAGACATTCAGTACTTC.